This TCR beta chain stems from a study of cytomegalovirus exposure and HLA in healthy donors. Study at large: The 120 or so validation repertoires were reported in a later analysis to have been generated on the same platform as the approximately 700 first-cohort repertoires.

Here immunoSEQ multiplex PCR was the method, and the copy in TCRdb shows in-frame clones only, minus some. The table includes 150,000 to 200,000 clones, 85% detected once. This CDR3 spans 14 amino acids. Germline assignment: CDR1 MRHNA and CDR2 SNTAGT. Trimming took 3 bases from V and 4 from J, leaving 11 bases between them. This clone was detected only once. Antigen specificity is unknown. Regarding the study as a whole: Cytomegalovirus status, reportedly, was diagnosed with high specificity and sensitivity by the classifier. A few chains linked to CMV were shown in vitro to be specific for CMV antigens.

The donors were part of the validation cohort, which consisted of roughly 120 subjects and was separate from the first cohort of 666 subjects. Sequenced: PBMCs. V usage is TRBV6-4 and J usage is TRBJ2-3, with a tentative D call TRBD1 (6 bases). The TCR originated in a man between 18 and 29 years old in good health and CMV-seropositive. CDR3 DNA sequence: TGTGCCAGCAGTGAGACCTCAGGGGCAGATACGCAGTATTTT. This codes for CASSETSGADTQYF.